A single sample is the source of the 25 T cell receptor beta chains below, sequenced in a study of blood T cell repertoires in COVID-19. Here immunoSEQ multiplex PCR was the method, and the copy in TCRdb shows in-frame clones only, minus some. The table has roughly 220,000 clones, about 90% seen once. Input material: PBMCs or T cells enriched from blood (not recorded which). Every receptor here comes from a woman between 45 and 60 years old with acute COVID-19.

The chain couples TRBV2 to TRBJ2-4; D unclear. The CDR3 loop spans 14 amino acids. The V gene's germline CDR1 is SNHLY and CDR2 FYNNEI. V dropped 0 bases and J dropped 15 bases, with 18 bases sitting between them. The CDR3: CASSEAITAAKRYF. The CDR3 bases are TGTGCCAGCAGTGAAGCGATTACTGCGGCTAAGAGGTACTTC.

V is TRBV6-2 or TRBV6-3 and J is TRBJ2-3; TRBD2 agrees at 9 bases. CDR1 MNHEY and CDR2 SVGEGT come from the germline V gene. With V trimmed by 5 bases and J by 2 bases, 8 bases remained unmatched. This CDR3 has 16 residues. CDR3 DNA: TGTGCCAGCAGTAGAGAGAGCGGGAGGCCCACAGATACGCAGTATTTT. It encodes CASSRESGRPTDTQYF.

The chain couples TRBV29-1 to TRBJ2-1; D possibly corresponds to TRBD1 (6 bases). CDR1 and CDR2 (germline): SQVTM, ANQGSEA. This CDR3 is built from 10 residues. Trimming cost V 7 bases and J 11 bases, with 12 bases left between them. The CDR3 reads CSGTDRKQFF. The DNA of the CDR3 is TGCAGCGGAACCGACAGGAAGCAGTTCTTC.

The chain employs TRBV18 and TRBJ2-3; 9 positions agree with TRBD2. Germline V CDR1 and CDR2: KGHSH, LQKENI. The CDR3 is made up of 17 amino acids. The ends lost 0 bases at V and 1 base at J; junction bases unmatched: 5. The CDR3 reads CASSPPFSGRGTDTQYF. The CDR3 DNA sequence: TGTGCCAGCTCACCACCGTTTAGCGGGAGAGGCACAGATACGCAGTATTTT.

CDR3 loop: CASSLGQGVGNQPQHF. Written as DNA, the CDR3 is TGTGCCAGCAGTTTGGGACAGGGTGTCGGCAATCAGCCCCAGCATTTT. The chain links TRBV28 to TRBJ1-5; 9 bases are a match to TRBD1. The germline V gene has CDR1 MDHEN and CDR2 SYDVKM. The V and J ends lost 3 bases and 2 bases, in that order; junction bases with no gene match: 5. The CDR3 spans 16 residues.

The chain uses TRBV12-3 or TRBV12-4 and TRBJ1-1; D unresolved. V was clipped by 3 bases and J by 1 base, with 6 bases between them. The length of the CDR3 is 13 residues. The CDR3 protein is CASSLTTNTEAFF. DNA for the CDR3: TGTGCCAGCAGTTTGACAACGAACACTGAAGCTTTCTTT.

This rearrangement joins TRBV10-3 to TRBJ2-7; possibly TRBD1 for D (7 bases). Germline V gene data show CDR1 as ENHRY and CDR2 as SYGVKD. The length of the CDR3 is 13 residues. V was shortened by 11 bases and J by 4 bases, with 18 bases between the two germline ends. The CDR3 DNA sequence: TGTGCCGCACTATCGGCAGGGGGGTACGAGCAGTACTTC. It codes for CAALSAGGYEQYF.

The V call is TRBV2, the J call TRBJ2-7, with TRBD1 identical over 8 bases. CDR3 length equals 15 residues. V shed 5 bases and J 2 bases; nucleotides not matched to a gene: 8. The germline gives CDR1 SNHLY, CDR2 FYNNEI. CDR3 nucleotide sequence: TGTGCCAGCAGTCGCCACTCGGACAGGGCCTACGAGCAGTACTTC. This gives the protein CASSRHSDRAYEQYF.

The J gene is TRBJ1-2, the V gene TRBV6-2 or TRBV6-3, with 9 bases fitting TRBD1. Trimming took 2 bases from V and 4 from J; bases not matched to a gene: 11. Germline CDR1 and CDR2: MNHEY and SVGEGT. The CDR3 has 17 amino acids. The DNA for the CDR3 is TGTGCCAGCAGTTACCCAAGGACAGGGGTATTCGGCTATGGCTACACCTTC. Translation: CASSYPRTGVFGYGYTF.

The CDR3, as DNA: TGTGCCAGCAGCCCGACAGGGGGCGGTTATGGCTACACCTTC. This translates into CASSPTGGGYGYTF. The J gene is TRBJ1-2, the V gene TRBV7-2; 10 bases are a match to TRBD1. Germline loops: CDR1 SGHTA, CDR2 FQGNSA. The CDR3 spans 14 residues. After removal of 5 bases from V and 5 bases from J, the junction contained 5 bases not matched to a gene.

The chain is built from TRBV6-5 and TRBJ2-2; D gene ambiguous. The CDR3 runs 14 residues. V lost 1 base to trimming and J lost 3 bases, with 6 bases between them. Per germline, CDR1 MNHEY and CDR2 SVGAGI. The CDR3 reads CASSYFRYTGELFF. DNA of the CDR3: TGTGCCAGCAGTTACTTCCGGTACACCGGGGAGCTGTTTTTT.

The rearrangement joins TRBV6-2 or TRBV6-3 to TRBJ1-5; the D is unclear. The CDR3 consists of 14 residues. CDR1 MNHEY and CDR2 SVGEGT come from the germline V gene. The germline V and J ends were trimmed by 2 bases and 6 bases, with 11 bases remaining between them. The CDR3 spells CASSYNGVGQPQHF. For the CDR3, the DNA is TGTGCCAGCAGTTACAACGGGGTTGGTCAGCCCCAGCATTTT.

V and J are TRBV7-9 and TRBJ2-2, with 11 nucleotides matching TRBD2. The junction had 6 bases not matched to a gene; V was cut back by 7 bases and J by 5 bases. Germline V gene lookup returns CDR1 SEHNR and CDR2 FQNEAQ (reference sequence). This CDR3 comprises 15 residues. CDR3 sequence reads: CASTLTSGVTGELFF. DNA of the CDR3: TGTGCCAGCACCCTGACTAGCGGGGTGACCGGGGAGCTGTTTTTT.

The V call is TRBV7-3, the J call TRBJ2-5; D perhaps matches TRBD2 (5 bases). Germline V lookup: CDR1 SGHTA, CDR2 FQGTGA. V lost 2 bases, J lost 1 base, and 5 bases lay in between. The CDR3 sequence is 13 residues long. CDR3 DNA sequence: TGTGCCAGCAGCTTAGAGGGCCAAGAGACCCAGTACTTC. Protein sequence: CASSLEGQETQYF.

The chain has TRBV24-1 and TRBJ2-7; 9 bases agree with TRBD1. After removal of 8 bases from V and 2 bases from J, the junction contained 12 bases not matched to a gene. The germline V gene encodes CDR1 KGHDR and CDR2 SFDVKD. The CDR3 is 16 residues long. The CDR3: CATTPRGGDRAYEQYF. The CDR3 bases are TGTGCCACCACCCCCAGGGGAGGGGACAGGGCCTACGAGCAGTACTTC.

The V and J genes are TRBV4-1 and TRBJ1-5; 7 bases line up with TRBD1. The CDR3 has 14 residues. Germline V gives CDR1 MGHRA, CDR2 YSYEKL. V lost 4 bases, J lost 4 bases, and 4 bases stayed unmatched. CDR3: CASSLGTANQPQHF. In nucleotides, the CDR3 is TGCGCCAGCAGCCTTGGGACAGCAAATCAGCCCCAGCATTTT.

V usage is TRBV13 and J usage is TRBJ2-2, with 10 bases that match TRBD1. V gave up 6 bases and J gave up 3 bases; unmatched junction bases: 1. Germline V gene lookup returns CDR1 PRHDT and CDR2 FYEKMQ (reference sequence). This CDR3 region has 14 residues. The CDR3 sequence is CASRGTGDTGELFF. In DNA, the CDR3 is TGTGCCAGCAGGGGGACAGGGGACACCGGGGAGCTGTTTTTT.

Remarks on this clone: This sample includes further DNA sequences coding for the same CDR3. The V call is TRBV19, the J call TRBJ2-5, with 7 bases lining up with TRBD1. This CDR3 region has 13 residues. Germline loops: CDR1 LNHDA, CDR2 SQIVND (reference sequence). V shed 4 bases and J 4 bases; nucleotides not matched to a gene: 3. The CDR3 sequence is CASSRQGRETQYF. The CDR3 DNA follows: TGTGCCAGTAGTAGACAGGGACGAGAGACCCAGTACTTC.

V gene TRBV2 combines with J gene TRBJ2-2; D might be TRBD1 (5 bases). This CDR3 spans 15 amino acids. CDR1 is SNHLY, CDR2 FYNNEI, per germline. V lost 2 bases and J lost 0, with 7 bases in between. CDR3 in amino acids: CASSEQGANTGELFF. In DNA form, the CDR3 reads TGTGCCAGCAGTGAACAGGGTGCGAACACCGGGGAGCTGTTTTTT.

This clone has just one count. CDR3 loop: CAWKVQGALYGYTF. CDR3 sequence (DNA): TGTGCCTGGAAGGTCCAGGGGGCTCTCTATGGCTACACCTTC. V and J are TRBV30 and TRBJ1-2; the match to TRBD1 covers 8 bases. V dropped 4 bases and J dropped 4; count of bases not matched to a gene: 8. Germline CDR1 and CDR2: GTSNPN and SVGIG (reference sequence). This CDR3 has 14 amino acids.

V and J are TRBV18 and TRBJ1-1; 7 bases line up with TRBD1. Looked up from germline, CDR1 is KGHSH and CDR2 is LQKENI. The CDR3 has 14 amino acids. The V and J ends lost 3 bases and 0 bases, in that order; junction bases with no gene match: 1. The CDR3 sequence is CASSPTGLNTEAFF. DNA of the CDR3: TGTGCCAGCTCACCGACAGGGTTGAACACTGAAGCTTTCTTT.

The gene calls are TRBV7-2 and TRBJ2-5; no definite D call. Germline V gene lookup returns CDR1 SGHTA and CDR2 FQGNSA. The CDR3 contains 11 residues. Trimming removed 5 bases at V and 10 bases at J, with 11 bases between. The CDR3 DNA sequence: TGTGCCAGCAGCCCTTCCGCCGGCCAGTACTTC. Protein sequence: CASSPSAGQYF.

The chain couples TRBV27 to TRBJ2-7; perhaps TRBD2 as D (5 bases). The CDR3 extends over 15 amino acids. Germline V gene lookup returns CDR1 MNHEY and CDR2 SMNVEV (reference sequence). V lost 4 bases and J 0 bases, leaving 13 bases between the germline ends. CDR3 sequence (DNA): TGTGCCAGCAGTTCGTCCGGGATGAGCTCCTACGAGCAGTACTTC. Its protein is CASSSSGMSSYEQYF.

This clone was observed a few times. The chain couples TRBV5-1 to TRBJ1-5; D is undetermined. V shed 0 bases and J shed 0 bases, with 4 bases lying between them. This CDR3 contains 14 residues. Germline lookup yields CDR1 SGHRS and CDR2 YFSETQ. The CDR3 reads CASSLGGSNQPQHF. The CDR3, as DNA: TGCGCCAGCAGCTTGGGCGGTAGCAATCAGCCCCAGCATTTT.

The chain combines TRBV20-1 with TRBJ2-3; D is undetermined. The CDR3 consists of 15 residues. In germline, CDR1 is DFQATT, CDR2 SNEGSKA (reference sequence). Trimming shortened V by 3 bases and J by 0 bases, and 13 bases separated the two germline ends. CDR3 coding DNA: TGCAGTGCTAGTCCGGCCGGAGATAGCACAGATACGCAGTATTTT. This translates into CSASPAGDSTDTQYF.